This is a list of T cell receptor beta chains from one sample in a study of CD8+ T cells in alopecia areata. Data came from immunoSEQ multiplex PCR; TCRdb stores just in-frame clones and leaves some out. The sample holds some 98,000 clones, more than 55% seen once. Material: CD8+ T cells sorted from blood, obtained at week 4, from a patient treated with tofacitinib. All receptors derive from a human donor with alopecia areata. Each CDR3 is given with its conserved first and last residue. The D gene is left open where the match is weak. Clone size is given for some rows only: seen once, a few or many times, or a class if the clone is expanded.

d_gene: .; v_gene: TRBV27; len: 13; j_gene: TRBJ1-1; abundance: .; CDR3aa: CASSFSQNTEAFF; CDR3nt: TGTGCCAGCAGTTTTTCCCAGAACACTGAAGCTTTCTTT
d_gene: TRBD2; v_gene: TRBV27; len: 16; j_gene: TRBJ2-1; abundance: once; CDR3aa: CASSPGLAGGPNEQFF; CDR3nt: TGTGCCAGCAGTCCGGGACTAGCGGGAGGGCCGAATGAGCAGTTCTTC
d_gene: .; v_gene: TRBV4-3; len: 15; j_gene: TRBJ2-7; abundance: .; CDR3aa: CASSQDKGFVYEQYF; CDR3nt: TGCGCCAGCAGCCAAGATAAGGGGTTTGTCTACGAGCAGTACTTC
d_gene: .; v_gene: TRBV30; len: 12; j_gene: TRBJ1-1; abundance: once; CDR3aa: CAWSWSNTEAFF; CDR3nt: TGTGCCTGGAGTTGGAGTAACACTGAAGCTTTCTTT
d_gene: .; v_gene: TRBV7-2; len: 15; j_gene: TRBJ2-1; abundance: .; CDR3aa: CASSSVQGSYNEQFF; CDR3nt: TGTGCCAGCAGCTCAGTTCAGGGCTCCTACAATGAGCAGTTCTTC
d_gene: TRBD1; v_gene: TRBV7-9; len: 14; j_gene: TRBJ2-7; abundance: .; CDR3aa: CASVTGTGAYEQYF; CDR3nt: TGTGCCAGCGTAACCGGGACAGGGGCCTACGAGCAGTACTTC
d_gene: .; v_gene: TRBV4-1; len: 15; j_gene: TRBJ2-1; abundance: .; CDR3aa: CASSLGTKRDNEQFF; CDR3nt: TGCGCCAGCAGCCTAGGGACAAAACGAGACAATGAGCAGTTCTTC
d_gene: TRBD2; v_gene: TRBV29-1; len: 13; j_gene: TRBJ2-1; abundance: .; CDR3aa: CSVELAGDNEQFF; CDR3nt: TGCAGCGTTGAACTAGCGGGAGACAATGAGCAGTTCTTC
d_gene: .; v_gene: TRBV27; len: 13; j_gene: TRBJ1-5; abundance: few; CDR3aa: CASSLSPNQPQHF; CDR3nt: TGTGCCAGCAGTTTATCGCCCAATCAGCCCCAGCATTTT
d_gene: TRBD2; v_gene: TRBV11-1; len: 18; j_gene: TRBJ2-6; abundance: .; CDR3aa: CAAWASGGFCSGANVLTF; CDR3nt: TGTGCCGCTTGGGCTAGCGGGGGCTTTTGCTCTGGGGCCAACGTCCTGACTTTC
d_gene: .; v_gene: TRBV27; len: 14; j_gene: TRBJ1-5; abundance: few; CDR3aa: CASSLLGGHQPQHF; CDR3nt: TGTGCCAGCAGTTTATTGGGGGGGCATCAGCCCCAGCATTTT
d_gene: .; v_gene: TRBV9; len: 16; j_gene: TRBJ2-1; abundance: .; CDR3aa: CASSVYSAGSYNEQFF; CDR3nt: TGTGCCAGCAGCGTATATAGCGCGGGCTCCTACAATGAGCAGTTCTTC
d_gene: TRBD2; v_gene: TRBV28; len: 14; j_gene: TRBJ2-7; abundance: .; CDR3aa: CASSLRGRAYEQYF; CDR3nt: TGTGCCAGCAGTTTACGTGGGAGGGCCTACGAGCAGTACTTC
d_gene: .; v_gene: TRBV7-9; len: 15; j_gene: TRBJ2-3; abundance: .; CDR3aa: CASSPSGGSTDTQYF; CDR3nt: TGTGCCAGCAGCCCCTCGGGCGGTAGCACAGATACGCAGTATTTT
d_gene: .; v_gene: TRBV10-3; len: 12; j_gene: TRBJ2-7; abundance: few; CDR3aa: CAISVEGYEQYF; CDR3nt: TGTGCCATCAGTGTAGAGGGGTACGAGCAGTACTTC
d_gene: .; v_gene: TRBV7-6; len: 13; j_gene: TRBJ2-5; abundance: .; CDR3aa: CASSFHEGETQYF; CDR3nt: TGTGCCAGCAGCTTTCACGAGGGAGAGACCCAGTACTTC
d_gene: .; v_gene: TRBV27; len: 14; j_gene: TRBJ1-4; abundance: few; CDR3aa: CASSAGQNDEKLFF; CDR3nt: TGTGCCAGCAGTGCAGGACAGAACGATGAAAAACTGTTTTTT
d_gene: .; v_gene: TRBV28; len: 12; j_gene: TRBJ1-6; abundance: .; CDR3aa: CASSFIGSPLHF; CDR3nt: TGTGCCAGCAGTTTCATCGGTTCACCCCTCCACTTT
d_gene: .; v_gene: TRBV9; len: 13; j_gene: TRBJ2-5; abundance: .; CDR3aa: CASSVDGGETQYF; CDR3nt: TGTGCCAGCAGCGTAGATGGCGGAGAGACCCAGTACTTC
d_gene: .; v_gene: TRBV5-1; len: 14; j_gene: TRBJ2-1; abundance: .; CDR3aa: CASKRGSGDTEQFF; CDR3nt: TGCGCCAGCAAGCGAGGGTCAGGGGACACTGAGCAGTTCTTC
d_gene: .; v_gene: TRBV29-1; len: 10; j_gene: TRBJ2-2; abundance: few; CDR3aa: CSVYYGELFF; CDR3nt: TGCAGCGTTTACTACGGGGAGCTGTTTTTT
d_gene: .; v_gene: TRBV27; len: 16; j_gene: TRBJ1-4; abundance: few; CDR3aa: CASSLGTRTEDTKLFF; CDR3nt: TGTGCCAGCAGTTTAGGTACCAGGACGGAAGATACGAAACTGTTTTTT
d_gene: .; v_gene: TRBV19; len: 14; j_gene: TRBJ2-7; abundance: .; CDR3aa: CASSPGRQVYEQYF; CDR3nt: TGTGCCAGTAGTCCGGGACGCCAGGTCTACGAGCAGTACTTC
d_gene: .; v_gene: TRBV25-1; len: 14; j_gene: TRBJ2-2; abundance: .; CDR3aa: CASTDYANTGELFF; CDR3nt: TGTGCCAGCACAGACTACGCGAACACCGGGGAGCTGTTTTTT
d_gene: .; v_gene: TRBV5-1; len: 11; j_gene: TRBJ2-3; abundance: .; CDR3aa: CASSLTDTQYF; CDR3nt: TGCGCCAGCAGTTTGACAGATACGCAGTATTTT
d_gene: .; v_gene: TRBV2; len: 14; j_gene: TRBJ2-3; abundance: few; CDR3aa: CASSGAGITDTQYF; CDR3nt: TGTGCCAGCTCAGGGGCAGGGATCACAGATACGCAGTATTTT
d_gene: .; v_gene: TRBV6-5; len: 14; j_gene: TRBJ2-5; abundance: few; CDR3aa: CASSYSSAQETQYF; CDR3nt: TGTGCCAGCAGTTACTCTTCAGCCCAAGAGACCCAGTACTTC
d_gene: TRBD1; v_gene: TRBV27; len: 12; j_gene: TRBJ1-2; abundance: few; CDR3aa: CASMTGRDGYTF; CDR3nt: TGTGCCAGCATGACAGGGAGGGATGGCTACACCTTC
d_gene: .; v_gene: TRBV19; len: 16; j_gene: TRBJ2-2; abundance: few; CDR3aa: CASRTWVEGLTGELFF; CDR3nt: TGTGCCAGTAGGACCTGGGTAGAGGGACTTACCGGGGAGCTGTTTTTT
d_gene: TRBD1; v_gene: TRBV7-9; len: 16; j_gene: TRBJ2-2; abundance: few; CDR3aa: CASSSPGQANTGELFF; CDR3nt: TGTGCCAGCAGCTCCCCGGGACAGGCGAACACCGGGGAGCTGTTTTTT
d_gene: TRBD2; v_gene: TRBV4-2; len: 15; j_gene: TRBJ2-3; abundance: few; CDR3aa: CASTEGTSSTDTQYF; CDR3nt: TGTGCCAGCACCGAAGGGACTAGTAGCACAGATACGCAGTATTTT
d_gene: .; v_gene: TRBV7-2; len: 14; j_gene: TRBJ2-3; abundance: .; CDR3aa: CASSSTAGSDTQYF; CDR3nt: TGTGCCAGCAGCTCGACCGCTGGCTCAGATACGCAGTATTTT
d_gene: .; v_gene: TRBV29-1; len: 13; j_gene: TRBJ1-2; abundance: few; CDR3aa: CSVRAGDSGGYTF; CDR3nt: TGCAGCGTTCGGGCAGGGGATTCGGGTGGCTACACCTTC
d_gene: .; v_gene: TRBV10-3; len: 11; j_gene: TRBJ2-2; abundance: .; CDR3aa: CAITATGELFF; CDR3nt: TGTGCCATAACAGCAACCGGGGAGCTGTTTTTT
d_gene: .; v_gene: TRBV14; len: 13; j_gene: TRBJ2-7; abundance: .; CDR3aa: CASSTRTAYEQYF; CDR3nt: TGTGCCAGCAGCACCCGGACAGCCTACGAGCAGTACTTC
d_gene: .; v_gene: TRBV30; len: 12; j_gene: TRBJ1-4; abundance: .; CDR3aa: CAWSVVDEKLFF; CDR3nt: TGTGCCTGGAGTGTTGTAGATGAAAAACTGTTTTTT
d_gene: TRBD2; v_gene: TRBV7-6; len: 15; j_gene: TRBJ2-5; abundance: .; CDR3aa: CAYRELAGGQETQYF; CDR3nt: TGTGCCTATCGTGAACTAGCGGGAGGCCAAGAGACCCAGTACTTC
d_gene: TRBD2; v_gene: TRBV5-1; len: 14; j_gene: TRBJ2-7; abundance: .; CDR3aa: CASSYSGSMNEQYF; CDR3nt: TGCGCCAGCAGCTATAGCGGGAGTATGAACGAGCAGTACTTC
d_gene: .; v_gene: TRBV5-6; len: 18; j_gene: TRBJ2-7; abundance: once; CDR3aa: CASSRRGNGLTSYYEQYF; CDR3nt: TGTGCCAGCAGCCGTAGGGGGAATGGTTTGACCTCTTACTACGAGCAGTACTTC
d_gene: TRBD1; v_gene: TRBV6-5; len: 13; j_gene: TRBJ1-2; abundance: .; CDR3aa: CASSEDRGRGYTF; CDR3nt: TGTGCCAGCAGTGAAGACAGGGGGCGAGGCTACACCTTC
d_gene: .; v_gene: TRBV4-3; len: 16; j_gene: TRBJ2-7; abundance: .; CDR3aa: CASSQSTGGTSYEQYF; CDR3nt: TGCGCCAGCAGCCAATCAACGGGGGGCACCTCCTACGAGCAGTACTTC
d_gene: TRBD1; v_gene: TRBV30; len: 16; j_gene: TRBJ2-7; abundance: .; CDR3aa: CAWSVEGQGLKYEQYF; CDR3nt: TGTGCCTGGAGTGTGGAAGGACAGGGGTTGAAGTACGAGCAGTACTTC
d_gene: TRBD2; v_gene: TRBV30; len: 15; j_gene: TRBJ2-7; abundance: .; CDR3aa: CAWSEVAGGRNEQYF; CDR3nt: TGTGCCTGGAGTGAAGTAGCGGGAGGGCGCAACGAGCAGTACTTC
d_gene: TRBD1; v_gene: TRBV6-4; len: 14; j_gene: TRBJ2-1; abundance: .; CDR3aa: CASSPGQENNEQFF; CDR3nt: TGTGCCAGCAGCCCCGGACAGGAGAACAATGAGCAGTTCTTC
d_gene: .; v_gene: TRBV7-2; len: 12; j_gene: TRBJ2-1; abundance: once; CDR3aa: CASSLIYNEQFF; CDR3nt: TGTGCCAGCAGCTTAATCTACAATGAGCAGTTCTTC
d_gene: .; v_gene: TRBV27; len: 14; j_gene: TRBJ1-5; abundance: few; CDR3aa: CASSLRGSNQPQHF; CDR3nt: TGTGCCAGCAGTTTACGGGGTAGCAATCAGCCCCAGCATTTT